The entry below gives a single TCR beta chain sequence along with its context. CD45RO-negative, CCR7-selected cells formed the naive CD8 fraction, which excluded terminally differentiated effector memory CD45RA+ cells. The sorted-subset replicate PCRs were given roughly 200 ng DNA, which is approximately 30,000 T cell genomes. Assay used: immunoSEQ multiplex PCR; TCRdb lists only in-frame clones, some missing. In the table there are 660,000 or so clones, approximately 96% of which are singletons. This specimen belongs to a study of shared clonotypes between healthy human individuals. Study overall: Samples came from a couple of female and three male donors aged 18 to 49. Each donor had three CD4 naive, three CD4 memory, two CD8 naive and one CD8 memory plate.

Looked up from germline, CDR1 is SNHLY and CDR2 is FYNNEI. V was clipped by 4 bases and J by 0 bases, with 15 bases between them. The CDR3 has 16 amino acids. This chain links TRBV2 with TRBJ1-2; D remains unclear. Sequencing was done on a sample of naive CD8+ T cells sorted from blood. This sequence originates from a woman aged 25 to 39 in good health. CDR3 nucleotide sequence: TGTGCCAGCAGTGTATTTTGGGCAGTCACTAACTATGGCTACACCTTC. Protein product: CASSVFWAVTNYGYTF. Using reference TRBV2 and TRBJ1-2 for the parts outside the CDR3, the full variable domain is EPEVTQTPSHQVTQMGQEVILRCVPISNHLYFYWYRQILGQKVEFLVSFYNNEISEKSEIFDDQFSVERPDGSNFTLKIRSTKLEDSAMYFCASSVFWAVTNYGYTFGSGTRLTVV.